This TCR beta chain was obtained from a study of T cell responses to AZD1222 COVID-19 vaccine (dated by TCRdb to the early 2020s). As for the study more broadly: AZD1222 recipients with second doses at about 4 weeks or about 12 weeks were pooled, because spike-specific TCR depth and breadth did not differ between schedules. A total of 233 trial participants underwent TCR sequencing, of whom approximately 200 had received two doses of AZD1222 and about 25 had received two doses of the MenACWY control vaccine. Trial participants were enrolled by age into subgroups of 18-55, 56-69 and 70-plus years, and around 150, 28 and 57 TCR-sequenced participants, respectively, were included in these subgroups.

What the research found in general, with its limitations: Because no day 14 peak-response samples were available, repertoires were characterized only after the peak T cell response. The vaccine-associated CD4 TCRs covered the entire spike protein, and the dominant responses fell in regions 160-218 and 743-854. In the small 56-69-year group, the increase in depth fell short of significance, most likely because of low power. Reportedly, close to half of the unique spike-specific TCRs recognized epitopes lying outside the regions that are mutated in the B.1.351 and B.1.1.7 variants. Most participants were white British and females outnumbered males, and the authors suggested that clonal diversity may have been underestimated. Only 5 to 7 AZD1222 recipients were SARS-CoV-2 seropositive at baseline, limiting conclusions about previously exposed vaccinees. Spike-specific TCR breadth and depth rose significantly after two AZD1222 doses compared with day 0 and with MenACWY recipients.

The sample holds one count of this clone. The target of this receptor is not known. Qualities for individual bases were not recorded, and no much larger clone is one base off. The time point label corresponds to: baseline before first vaccination. Vaccinee samples were obtained from the UK trials COV001 and COV002, which included a single-blind randomized controlled phase 2/3 trial of AZD1222 (ChAdOx1 nCoV-19) in healthy adults. For TCRbeta chain sequencing, PBMC samples from trial participants were taken at day 0 and at day 28 after the second dose. The CDR3 regions of human TCRbeta chains were analyzed by immunosequencing. The paper's processing steps were these. Repertoire TCRs were matched against a reference library of SARS-CoV-2-specific TCRs generated with the MIRA antigen-specificity platform. Breadth was defined as the fraction of unique TCRs that were SARS-CoV-2-associated, and depth was defined as the fraction of total T cells that were SARS-CoV-2-associated. Each spike-specific TCR was assigned to its reactive spike region and to a CD4 or CD8 class using the MIRA data. Log10-transformed breadth and depth values were compared by one-way ANOVA with Sidak's multiple comparisons tests. This immuneACCESS table, as held by TCRdb, lists in-frame sequences with V and J called but not all clones. Of the missing ones, under half trace to an unresolved V gene in checked studies; the others have no known cause. From that table come the V and J calls and clone size; the DNA was used to work out D and trimming. The sample has 100,000 or so clones on record, more than 75% of them singletons. The ten biggest clones cover 9% to 9.5% of the sample.

Ends trimmed: V by 5 bases, J by 5 bases; bases unmatched to a gene: 3. Taken from cysteine to phenylalanine, the CDR3 has 13 residues. Only the CDR3 DNA is retained, 39 bases long and in frame from the first base. The germline V gene supplies CDR1 KGHSH and CDR2 LQKENI. The chain employs TRBV18 and TRBJ2-1, with TRBD2 matching 7 junction bases. The sample here was peripheral blood, taken on day 0 of AZD1222 vaccination. The receptor's source is an adult in good health. In nucleotides, the sequence is TGTGCCAGCTCAGACGGGACTAACAATGAGCAGTTCTTC. Its protein is CASSDGTNNEQFF.